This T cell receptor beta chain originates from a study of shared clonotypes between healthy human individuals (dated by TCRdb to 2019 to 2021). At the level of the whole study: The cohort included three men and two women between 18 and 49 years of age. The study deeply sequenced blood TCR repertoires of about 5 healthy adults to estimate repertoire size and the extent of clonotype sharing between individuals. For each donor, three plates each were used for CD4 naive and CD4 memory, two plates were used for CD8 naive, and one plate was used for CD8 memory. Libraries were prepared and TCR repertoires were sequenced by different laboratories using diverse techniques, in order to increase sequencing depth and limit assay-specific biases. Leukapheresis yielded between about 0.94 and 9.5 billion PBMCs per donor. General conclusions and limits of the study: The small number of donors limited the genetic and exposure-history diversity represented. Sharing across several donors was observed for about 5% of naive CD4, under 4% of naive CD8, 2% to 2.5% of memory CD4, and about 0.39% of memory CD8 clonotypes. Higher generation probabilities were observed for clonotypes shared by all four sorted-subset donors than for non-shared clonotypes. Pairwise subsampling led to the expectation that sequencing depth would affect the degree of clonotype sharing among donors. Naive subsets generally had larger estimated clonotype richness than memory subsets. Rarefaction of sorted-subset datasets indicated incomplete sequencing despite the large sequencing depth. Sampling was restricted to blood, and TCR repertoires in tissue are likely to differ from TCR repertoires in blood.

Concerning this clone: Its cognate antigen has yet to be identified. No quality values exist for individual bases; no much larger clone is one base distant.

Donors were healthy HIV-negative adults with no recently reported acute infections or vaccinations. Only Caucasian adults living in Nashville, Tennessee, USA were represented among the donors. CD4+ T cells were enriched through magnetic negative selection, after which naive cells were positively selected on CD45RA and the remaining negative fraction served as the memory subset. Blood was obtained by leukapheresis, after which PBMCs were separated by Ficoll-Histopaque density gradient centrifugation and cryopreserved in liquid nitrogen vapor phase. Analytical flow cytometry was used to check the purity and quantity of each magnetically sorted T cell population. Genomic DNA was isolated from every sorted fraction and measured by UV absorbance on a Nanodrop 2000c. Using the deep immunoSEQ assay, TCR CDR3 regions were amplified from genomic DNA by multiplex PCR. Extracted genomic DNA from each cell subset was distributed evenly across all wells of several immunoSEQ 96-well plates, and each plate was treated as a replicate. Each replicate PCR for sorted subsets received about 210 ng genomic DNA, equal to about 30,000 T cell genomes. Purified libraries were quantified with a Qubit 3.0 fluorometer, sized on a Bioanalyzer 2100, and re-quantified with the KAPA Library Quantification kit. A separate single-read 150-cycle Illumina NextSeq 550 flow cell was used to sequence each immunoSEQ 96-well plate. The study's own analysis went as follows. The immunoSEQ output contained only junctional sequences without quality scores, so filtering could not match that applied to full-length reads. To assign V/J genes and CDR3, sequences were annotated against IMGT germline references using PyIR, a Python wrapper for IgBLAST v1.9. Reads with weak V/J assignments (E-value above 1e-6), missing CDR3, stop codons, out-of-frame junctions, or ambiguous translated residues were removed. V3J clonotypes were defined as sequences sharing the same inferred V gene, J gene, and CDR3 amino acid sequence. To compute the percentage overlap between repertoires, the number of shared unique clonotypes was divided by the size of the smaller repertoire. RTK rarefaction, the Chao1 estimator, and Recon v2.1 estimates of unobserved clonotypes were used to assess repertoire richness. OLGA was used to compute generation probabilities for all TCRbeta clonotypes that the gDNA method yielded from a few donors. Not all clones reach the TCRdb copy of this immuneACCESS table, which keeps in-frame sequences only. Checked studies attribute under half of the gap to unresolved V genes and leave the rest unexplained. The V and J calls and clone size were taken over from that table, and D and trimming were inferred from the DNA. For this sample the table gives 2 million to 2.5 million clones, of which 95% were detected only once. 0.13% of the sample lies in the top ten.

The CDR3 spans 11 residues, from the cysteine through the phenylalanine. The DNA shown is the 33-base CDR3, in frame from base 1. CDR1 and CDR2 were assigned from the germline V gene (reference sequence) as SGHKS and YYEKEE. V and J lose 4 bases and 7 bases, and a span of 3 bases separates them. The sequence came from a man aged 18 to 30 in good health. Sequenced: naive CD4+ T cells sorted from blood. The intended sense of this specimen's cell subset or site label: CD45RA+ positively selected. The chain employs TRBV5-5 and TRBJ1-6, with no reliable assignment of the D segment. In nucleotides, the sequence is TGTGCCAGCAGCGCGAATTCACCCCTCCACTTT. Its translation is CASSANSPLHF.